The 21 T cell receptor beta chains below come from one sample, sequenced in a study of shared clonotypes between healthy human individuals. Assay: immunoSEQ multiplex PCR; the TCRdb copy retains only in-frame clones and omits some. The sample carries around 1,900,000 clones, around 93% recorded once. Naive CD8 cells lacked CD45RO and underwent positive selection for CCR7, leaving out terminally differentiated effector memory CD45RA+ cells. The source material was naive CD8+ T cells from PBMCs. All receptors derive from a man between 18 and 35 years old in good health. Some clones in this sample may be carry-over from other donors' samples.

The chain carries TRBV19 and TRBJ1-2, with D unclear. Germline CDR1 reads LNHDA; CDR2 reads SQIVND (reference sequence). The CDR3 runs to 17 residues. Trimming shortened V by 7 bases and J by 2 bases, and 23 bases separated the two germline ends. The CDR3, as DNA: TGTGCCAGTACCCCTATTTGGGGAACACCCATCAACTATGGCTACACCTTC. Translation gives CASTPIWGTPINYGYTF.

The chain uses TRBV15 and TRBJ1-1; D gene uncertain. The CDR3 length is 11 residues. V was pared by 6 bases and J by 13 bases, with 15 bases between. Germline V CDR1 and CDR2: LNHNV, YYDKDF (reference sequence). The CDR3 DNA is TGTGCCACCAGAGAAACCAGACGAGTTTTCTTT. Its translation: CATRETRRVFF.

This chain links TRBV7-9 with TRBJ2-5; TRBD1 matches at 8 bases. This CDR3 comprises 16 residues. The germline CDR1 and CDR2 sequences are SEHNR and FQNEAQ (reference sequence). V trimming: 7 bases; J trimming: 1 base; junction bases outside the gene matches: 11. The CDR3 nucleotides read TGTGCCAGCAACCCAACCTCGGGACAGGTCCAAGAGACCCAGTACTTC. Its protein product is CASNPTSGQVQETQYF.

This sequence joins TRBV28 and TRBJ2-7; D may be TRBD1 or TRBD2 (5 bases each). Trimming took off 6 bases at V and 6 bases at J, with 12 bases between the two ends. The CDR3 is 12 amino acids. Germline V gives CDR1 MDHEN, CDR2 SYDVKM. This CDR3 is CASSSLGVEQYF. The DNA of the CDR3 is TGTGCCAGCAGCTCCCTGGGGGTCGAGCAGTACTTC.

The chain employs TRBV7-9 and TRBJ1-4; D not certain. Germline loops: CDR1 SEHNR, CDR2 FQNEAQ (reference sequence). V was trimmed by 5 bases and J by 5 bases, leaving 18 bases between them. The CDR3 has 16 amino acids. The CDR3 sequence is CASSPYDAGPNEKLFF. CDR3 in DNA: TGTGCCAGCAGCCCCTACGACGCCGGCCCGAATGAAAAACTGTTTTTT. The full variable domain, in which reference TRBV7-9 and TRBJ1-4 provide the parts outside the CDR3, is DTGVSQNPRHKITKRGQNVTFRCDPISEHNRLYWYRQTLGQGPEFLTYFQNEAQLEKSRLLSDRFSAERPKGSFSTLEIQRTEQGDSAMYLCASSPYDAGPNEKLFFGSGTQLSVL.

Of note for this clone: The sample contains more than one DNA sequence encoding this CDR3. The V and J genes are TRBV27 and TRBJ1-1, with a weak D call TRBD1 (6 bases). Trimming left V 4 bases short and J 0 bases short, with 9 bases between. The germline V gene encodes CDR1 MNHEY and CDR2 SMNVEV (reference sequence). CDR3 length: 14 amino acids. The DNA for the CDR3 is TGTGCCAGCAGTTGGGGGACACTGAACACTGAAGCTTTCTTT. It translates to CASSWGTLNTEAFF.

The chain combines TRBV10-3 with TRBJ1-2, with TRBD1 matching 9 bases. Trimming took 6 bases from V and 1 from J; bases not matched to a gene: 9. In germline, CDR1 is ENHRY, CDR2 SYGVKD. This CDR3 region has 16 residues. The CDR3 loop reads CAIRSGTGIFNYGYTF. CDR3 sequence (DNA): TGTGCCATCAGGTCCGGGACAGGGATTTTTAACTATGGCTACACCTTC.

The rearrangement uses TRBV10-1 and TRBJ1-1; TRBD1 agrees at 10 bases. The V gene end was trimmed by 11 bases and the J gene end by 0 bases; junction bases not matched to a gene: 12. CDR1 is WNHNN, CDR2 SYGVQD, per germline (reference sequence). The CDR3 runs 16 residues. Here the CDR3 DNA reads TGCGCCGGAGGACAGGGGGGGAAAGGGATGAACACTGAAGCTTTCTTT. It specifies CAGGQGGKGMNTEAFF.

The chain employs TRBV2 and TRBJ2-6; D call uncertain. The V and J ends lost 2 bases and 4 bases respectively, with 15 bases between them. This CDR3 is 17 amino acids long. Germline V lookup: CDR1 SNHLY, CDR2 FYNNEI. The CDR3 loop is CASSERGRTMGANVLTF. CDR3 sequence (DNA): TGTGCCAGCAGTGAACGCGGCAGGACGATGGGGGCCAACGTCCTGACTTTC.

The chain employs TRBV27 and TRBJ2-5; 8 nucleotides line up with TRBD1. This CDR3 is 15 amino acids long. Germline CDR1 MNHEY, CDR2 SMNVEV (reference sequence). J lost 5 bases, V lost 5 bases, and 10 bases had no gene match. The CDR3: CASSKTGGSYETQYF. CDR3 DNA sequence: TGTGCCAGCAGTAAAACAGGGGGGAGCTATGAGACCCAGTACTTC.

This rearrangement joins TRBV9 to TRBJ2-7; D is unresolved. Trimming removed 2 bases at V and 0 bases at J, with 12 bases between. This CDR3 has 15 residues. The germline CDR1 and CDR2 sequences are SGDLS and YYNGEE. CDR3 sequence reads: CASSVGVLSSYEQYF. The CDR3 DNA is TGTGCCAGCAGCGTCGGAGTCTTGAGCTCCTACGAGCAGTACTTC.

On this clone: The identical CDR3 is also encoded by other nucleotide sequences in the sample. The rearrangement links TRBV4-3 to TRBJ2-7; tentatively, D is TRBD1 or TRBD2 (5 bases each). Trimming stripped 4 bases from V and 2 bases from J, with 9 bases between. CDR3 length equals 13 residues. Germline CDR1 LGHNA, CDR2 YSLEER. This CDR3 is CASSPRGTYEQYF. The CDR3 nucleotides read TGCGCCAGCAGCCCACGGGGCACCTACGAGCAGTACTTC.

The V gene is TRBV7-9, the J gene TRBJ2-1; D remains ambiguous. Per the germline V gene, CDR1 is SEHNR and CDR2 is FQNEAQ (reference sequence). Trimming pared 5 bases from V and 6 bases from J, leaving 11 bases between. The CDR3 totals 13 residues. As DNA, the CDR3 is TGTGCCAGCAGCCCGTCTAAGGGCAATGAGCAGTTCTTC. Amino acids: CASSPSKGNEQFF.

This chain uses TRBV6-5 with TRBJ1-5; D is uncertain. The CDR3 consists of 15 residues. The germline V gene encodes CDR1 MNHEY and CDR2 SVGAGI. V was pared by 0 bases and J by 8 bases, with 14 bases between. CDR3 DNA sequence: TGTGCCAGCAGTTACTCGAGTGGACTCGGGGAGCCCCAGCATTTT. This codes for CASSYSSGLGEPQHF.

The chain employs TRBV29-1 and TRBJ2-7; D is possibly TRBD1 (5 bases). Germline CDR1 SQVTM, CDR2 ANQGSEA. Between the trimmed V and J ends, which lost 5 bases and 1 base, there was a span of 12 bases. The CDR3 spans 13 residues. CDR3 nucleotide sequence: TGCAGCGTTTACACAGGTGAATCCTACGAGCAGTACTTC. Translation: CSVYTGESYEQYF.

J is TRBJ2-3 and V is TRBV12-1; the D call TRBD1 from the table was never checked on the DNA. TRBV12-1 is reported as a pseudogene. The CDR3 sequence is 16 residues long. Here the CDR3 DNA reads TGTGCCAGCAGCTTCACCCGGGACAGAGAACGAGATACGCAGTATTTT. This translates into CASSFTRDRERDTQYF.

To note about this clone: In the same sample, other DNA sequences code for this CDR3. The genes are TRBV9 and TRBJ2-7; 10 bases fit TRBD1. CDR1 is SGDLS and CDR2 is YYNGEE in the germline V gene. V lost 0 bases and J lost 2; bases outside the gene matches: 2. The CDR3 length is 15 residues. The CDR3 DNA reads as TGTGCCAGCAGCGTAGGCGGGACAGGGGCCTACGAGCAGTACTTC. As protein: CASSVGGTGAYEQYF. Full variable domain (remainder filled in from reference TRBV9 and TRBJ2-7): DSGVTQTPKHLITATGQRVTLRCSPRSGDLSVYWYQQSLDQGLQFLIQYYNGEERAKGNILERFSAQQFPDLHSELNLSSLELGDSALYFCASSVGGTGAYEQYFGPGTRLTVT.

The V and J genes are TRBV15 and TRBJ2-3; perhaps D is TRBD1 or TRBD2 (5 bases each). The V gene lost 6 bases and the J gene lost 5 bases, with 18 bases spanning the gap. This CDR3 is 15 amino acids long. Germline values: CDR1 LNHNV, CDR2 YYDKDF (reference sequence). CDR3 sequence (DNA): TGTGCCACCAGTTGGGGGACGTCAGCCGGAGATACGCAGTATTTT. Residues: CATSWGTSAGDTQYF.

The V call is TRBV13, the J call TRBJ2-2; TRBD2 matches 13 bases. V was pared by 4 bases and J by 6 bases, with 14 bases of the junction left unmatched. The CDR3 runs 19 residues. CDR1 and CDR2 from the germline V gene are PRHDT and FYEKMQ (reference sequence). The CDR3 bases are TGTGCCAGCAGCTCTGGACTAGCGGGAGCGTATAGGTCTGCCGGGGAGCTGTTTTTT. It translates to CASSSGLAGAYRSAGELFF.

This clone was seen just once. Other DNA sequences of this sample code for an identical CDR3. The V and J genes are TRBV9 and TRBJ1-2; TRBD1 might be the D (5 bases). Germline V gives CDR1 SGDLS, CDR2 YYNGEE. This CDR3 is 14 amino acids long. Trimming took off 0 bases at V and 1 base at J, with 7 bases between the two ends. CDR3 DNA sequence: TGTGCCAGCAGCGTAGCAGGGAGTAACTATGGCTACACCTTC. Residues: CASSVAGSNYGYTF.

The chain has TRBV18 and TRBJ1-1, with 8 nucleotides matching TRBD1. Germline CDR1 reads KGHSH; CDR2 reads LQKENI. V lost 8 bases and J lost 1; bases outside the gene matches: 3. The CDR3 runs to 13 residues. The CDR3 DNA reads as TGTGCCAGCCTGGGACAGGCGAACACTGAAGCTTTCTTT. Amino acid sequence: CASLGQANTEAFF.